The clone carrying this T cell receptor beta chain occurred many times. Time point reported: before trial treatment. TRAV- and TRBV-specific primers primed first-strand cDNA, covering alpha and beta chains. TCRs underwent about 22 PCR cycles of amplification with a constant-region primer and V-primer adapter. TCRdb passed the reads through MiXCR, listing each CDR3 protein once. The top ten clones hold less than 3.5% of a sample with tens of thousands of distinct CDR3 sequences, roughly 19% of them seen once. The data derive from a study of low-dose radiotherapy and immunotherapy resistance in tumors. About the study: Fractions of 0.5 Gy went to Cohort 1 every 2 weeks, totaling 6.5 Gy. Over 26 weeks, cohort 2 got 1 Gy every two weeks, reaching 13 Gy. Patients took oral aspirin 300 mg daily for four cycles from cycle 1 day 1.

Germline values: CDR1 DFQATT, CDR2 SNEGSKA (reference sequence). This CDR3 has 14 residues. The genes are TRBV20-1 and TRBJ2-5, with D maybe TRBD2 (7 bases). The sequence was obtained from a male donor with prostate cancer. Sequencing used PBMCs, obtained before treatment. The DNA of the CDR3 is TGCGCTGAAGGACCGGGGGGCCGGCAAGAGACCCAGTACTTC. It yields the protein CAEGPGGRQETQYF.